This T cell receptor beta chain was recovered during a study of CXCR3-negative and CXCR3-positive naive CD8 T cells. General study points: Naive CXCR3-positive cells had TRB CDR3s more hydrophobic than those of CXCR3-negative naive cells. The study found CXCR3 expression partially decreased after cryopreservation and ran most assays on fresh PBMCs.

5' RACE that incorporated UMI labels was used to prepare the TRB cDNA libraries. From its re-call of the 5' RACE reads, TCRdb lists each CDR3 protein once, without DNA. Its listing shows 65,000 to 90,000 distinct CDR3 sequences. CD45RO-CCR7+CD27+CD95- was the phenotype of naive CD8+ T cells. Concerning this clonotype itself: The target antigen is unknown.

This CDR3 comprises 18 residues. The receptor was isolated from a human donor in good health. Some clones in this sample may be carry-over from other donors' samples. V is TRBV12-3 or TRBV12-4 and J is TRBJ2-7; without DNA, the TCRdb call of TRBD1 cannot be checked. What was sequenced was naive CXCR3+ CD8+ T cells from blood. Sample subset: CD45RO-CCR7+CD27+CD95- naive CD8+ T cells expressing CXCR3 (TNR3+). CDR3 in amino acids: CASSLGPRDPGGSYEQYF.